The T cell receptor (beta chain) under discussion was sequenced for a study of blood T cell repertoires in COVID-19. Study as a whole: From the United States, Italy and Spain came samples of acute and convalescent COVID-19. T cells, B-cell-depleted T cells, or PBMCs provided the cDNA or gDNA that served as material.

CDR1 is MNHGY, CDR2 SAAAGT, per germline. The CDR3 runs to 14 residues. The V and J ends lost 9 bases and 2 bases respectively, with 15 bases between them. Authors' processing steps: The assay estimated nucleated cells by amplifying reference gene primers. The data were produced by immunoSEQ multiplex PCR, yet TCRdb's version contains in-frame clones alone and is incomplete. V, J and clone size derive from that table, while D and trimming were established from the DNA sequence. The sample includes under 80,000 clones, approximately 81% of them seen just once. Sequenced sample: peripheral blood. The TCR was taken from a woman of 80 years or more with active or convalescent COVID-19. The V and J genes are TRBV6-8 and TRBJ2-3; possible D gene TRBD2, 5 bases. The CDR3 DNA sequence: TGTGCCAGACTGGAGACTAACAACACAGATACGCAGTATTTT. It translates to CARLETNNTDTQYF.